The T cell receptor beta chain under discussion was sequenced for a study of blood T cell repertoires in COVID-19. This CDR3 is 13 amino acids long. Germline V lookup: CDR1 SGHTA, CDR2 FQGNSA. After removal of 1 base from V and 10 bases from J, the junction contained 5 bases not matched to a gene. In the original processing: The authors estimated nucleated cell counts from reference gene primer amplification. Using immunoSEQ multiplex PCR, the repertoire was profiled, and TCRdb retains in-frame clones only, with some absent. V, J and clone size derive from that table, while D and trimming were established from the DNA sequence. This table holds roughly 250,000 clones, roughly 79% found once.

The rearrangement uses TRBV7-2 and TRBJ2-3; 7 bases are shared with TRBD1. The sequence was obtained from a woman aged 60-75 years with active or convalescent COVID-19. Material for sequencing was peripheral blood. The CDR3 DNA reads as TGTGCCAGCAGCTTAGAAAGGGGGCGCCCGCAGTATTTT. Translating gives CASSLERGRPQYF.